This T cell receptor beta chain appears in the sequencing data of a study of T cell repertoires in cytomegalovirus infection (dated by TCRdb to the late 2010s). In terms of the full investigation: The HLA type of each donor mattered for the analysis, because public TCR beta signatures pointed to carriage of CMV infection along with the matching HLA type. The investigation overall reported the following: The ex vivo response was dominated by HLA-C-restricted CMV-specific TCR beta clonotypes, and the single most frequent clonotype in two of eight donors was supplied by these HLA-C-restricted clonotypes. In both this cohort and an independent approximately 370-donor cohort, the cumulative frequency of public TCR beta family members distinguished carriers of CMV infection plus the relevant HLA type.

V drops 0 bases and J drops 2 bases, leaving 16 bases in between. The CDR3 runs 17 amino acids, cysteine and phenylalanine included. Only the CDR3 region is kept as DNA, spanning 51 bases read in frame from base 1. The germline V gene (reference sequence) specifies SSHAT as CDR1 and FNYEAQ as CDR2. The sample was run on an Illumina HiSeq 1500. TCRdb reprocessing: public reads trimmed at Q25 with fastp, clones called with MiXCR, in-frame beta chains kept. Each CDR3 protein gets just one entry, which takes the most common genes and DNA from the rows behind it. For this sample there are about 490,000 distinct CDR3 sequences; about 11% appear just once. About a tenth of the sample comes from the top ten. This clonotype was recorded at least ten times. Which antigen it targets is not known. No much larger clone is present one base from it, and per-base qualities are unavailable.

The receptor was derived from a human donor in good health (CMV status not recorded). Some clones in this sample may be carry-over from other donors' samples. The material sequenced was PBMCs. The chain is assembled from TRBV7-7 and TRBJ1-1; a tentative D match to TRBD1 spans 6 bases. The CDR3 corresponds to CASSLAKTPGVNTEAFF. In nucleotides, the sequence is TGTGCCAGCAGCTTAGCCAAGACCCCAGGGGTTAACACTGAAGCTTTCTTT.